These 19 T cell receptor beta chains came from one sample sequenced in a study of cytomegalovirus exposure and HLA in healthy donors. Primers included in the PCR were 60 Vbeta and 13 Jbeta primers. The repertoire was sequenced with immunoSEQ multiplex PCR; TCRdb's copy has only in-frame clones and lacks some. The table has under 200,000 clones, 70% to 80% seen once. The specimen sequenced was PBMCs. These receptors all come from a male donor in good health and CMV-seropositive.

This clone occurred a few times. This sequence joins TRBV6-5 and TRBJ2-7; possible D gene TRBD1, 6 bases. The CDR3 extends over 15 amino acids. Trimming took off 2 bases at V and 5 bases at J, with 16 bases between the two ends. In germline, CDR1 is MNHEY, CDR2 SVGAGI. CDR3 bases: TGTGCCAGCAGTTACACCTCAGGGGCCGGGGACGAGCAGTACTTC. This translates into CASSYTSGAGDEQYF.

The chain joins TRBV27 to TRBJ2-5; a weak D match, TRBD2 (5 bases). The CDR3 runs 13 residues. The germline gives CDR1 MNHEY, CDR2 SMNVEV (reference sequence). The ends were cut back, 8 bases at V and 1 base at J, with 11 bases in the middle. In DNA, the CDR3 is TGTGCCAGCCGGAGGACCCCCCAAGAGACCCAGTACTTC. Protein sequence: CASRRTPQETQYF.

The chain employs TRBV9 and TRBJ1-6; perhaps TRBD1 as D (6 bases). CDR1 and CDR2 from the germline V gene are SGDLS and YYNGEE. Trimming cost V 3 bases and J 7 bases, with 17 bases left between them. This CDR3 spans 16 amino acids. The CDR3 coding sequence is TGTGCCAGCAGCGCCCGGCCGGGACAAGGGAATTCACCCCTCCACTTT. Residues: CASSARPGQGNSPLHF.

This chain's CDR3 is CAISPGQSYNEQFF. CDR3 DNA: TGTGCCATCAGCCCGGGACAGTCATACAATGAGCAGTTCTTC. The chain employs TRBV10-3 and TRBJ2-1, with 7 bases identical to TRBD1. The CDR3 runs 14 residues. J lost 4 bases, V lost 6 bases, and 6 bases had no gene match. Germline CDR1 is ENHRY and CDR2 is SYGVKD.

This clone was observed a single time. The chain couples TRBV7-2 to TRBJ2-7, with no clear D. Between the trimmed V and J ends, which lost 0 bases and 3 bases, there was a span of 3 bases. The germline CDR1 and CDR2 sequences are SGHTA and FQGNSA. The CDR3 consists of 12 residues. The CDR3 spells CASSLARYEQYF. CDR3 DNA sequence: TGTGCCAGCAGCTTAGCCCGCTACGAGCAGTACTTC.

This clone has a single count. J is TRBJ2-7 and V is TRBV7-2; D is ambiguous. CDR3 length: 15 amino acids. Per the germline V gene, CDR1 is SGHTA and CDR2 is FQGNSA. Trimming cost V 4 bases and J 2 bases, with 15 bases left between them. CDR3 protein: CASSSQLGETYEQYF. CDR3 DNA: TGTGCCAGCAGCTCCCAGTTGGGCGAAACCTACGAGCAGTACTTC.

The CDR3 DNA sequence: TGTGCCAGCTCATCATCACCAGGGTACCAAAATCCTAATTCACCCCTCCACTTT. Residues: CASSSSPGYQNPNSPLHF. The rearrangement joins TRBV18 to TRBJ1-6; TRBD1 might be the D (5 bases). CDR1 and CDR2 (germline): KGHSH, LQKENI. Trimming removed 5 bases from V and 6 bases from J, with 23 bases in between. The CDR3 extends over 18 amino acids.

The CDR3 spells CASSAGQGNYYGYTF. The CDR3, as DNA: TGTGCCAGTTCCGCGGGGCAGGGCAACTACTATGGCTACACCTTC. The chain uses TRBV19 and TRBJ1-2; possibly TRBD1 for D (5 bases). The CDR3 has 15 amino acids. Germline V gives CDR1 LNHDA, CDR2 SQIVND (reference sequence). Trimming took 8 bases from V and 3 from J, leaving 19 bases between them.

The J gene is TRBJ2-2, the V gene TRBV4-3; 7 nucleotides line up with TRBD1. V was clipped by 3 bases and J by 3 bases; unmatched bases: 4. Germline lookup yields CDR1 LGHNA and CDR2 YSLEER. There are 15 residues in the CDR3. This CDR3 reads CASSQYRGDTGELFF. The CDR3 DNA follows: TGCGCCAGCAGCCAGTACAGGGGTGACACCGGGGAGCTGTTTTTT.

This sequence joins TRBV7-8 and TRBJ2-7; the match to TRBD1 covers 9 bases. The V gene's germline CDR1 is SGHVS and CDR2 FQNEAQ. V lost 0 bases, J lost 4 bases, and 4 bases stayed unmatched. There are 15 residues in the CDR3. CDR3 amino acids: CASSLAPGTGYEQYF. The CDR3 DNA is TGTGCCAGCAGCTTAGCCCCCGGGACAGGGTACGAGCAGTACTTC. The full variable domain, completed using reference TRBV7-8 and TRBJ2-7, is GAGVSQSPRYKVAKRGQDVALRCDPISGHVSLFWYQQALGQGPEFLTYFQNEAQLDKSGLPSDRFFAERPEGSVSTLKIQRTQQEDSAVYLCASSLAPGTGYEQYFGPGTRLTVT.

The chain links TRBV27 to TRBJ2-1, with 8 bases identical to TRBD2. Germline V gene data show CDR1 as MNHEY and CDR2 as SMNVEV (reference sequence). After removal of 3 bases from V and 7 bases from J, the junction contained 5 bases not matched to a gene. This CDR3 has 14 residues. This chain's CDR3 is CASSFLGGGNEQFF. The CDR3 DNA sequence: TGTGCCAGCAGTTTCCTCGGGGGGGGGAATGAGCAGTTCTTC.

The chain employs TRBV5-4 and TRBJ2-5, with D hard to call. Looked up from germline, CDR1 is SGHNT and CDR2 is YYREEE (reference sequence). The CDR3 covers 11 residues. V lost 5 bases and J lost 5, with 7 bases in between. The CDR3: CASSVGETQYF. The CDR3 nucleotides read TGTGCCAGCAGTGTGGGCGAGACCCAGTACTTC.

The gene calls are TRBV7-2 and TRBJ1-1, with TRBD1 matching 9 bases. Per germline, CDR1 SGHTA and CDR2 FQGNSA. CDR3 length equals 14 residues. The junction had 5 bases not matched to a gene; V was cut back by 5 bases and J by 4 bases. The CDR3 region has the DNA TGTGCCAGCAGCCCGGGACAGGGAACCACTGAAGCTTTCTTT. Amino acid sequence: CASSPGQGTTEAFF.

The chain joins TRBV5-6 to TRBJ2-3; 11 positions match TRBD2. V was clipped by 5 bases and J by 2 bases; unmatched bases: 7. The CDR3 consists of 16 residues. Germline-derived CDR1 and CDR2 are SGHDT and YYEEEE. CDR3 nucleotide sequence: TGTGCCAGCAGTGTGAGACTAGCGGGATTCACAGATACGCAGTATTTT. Translated: CASSVRLAGFTDTQYF.

J is TRBJ1-1 and V is TRBV5-4, with D unresolved. V was shortened by 0 bases and J by 2 bases, with 5 bases between the two germline ends. The CDR3 spans 13 residues. The germline gives CDR1 SGHNT, CDR2 YYREEE (reference sequence). DNA for the CDR3: TGTGCCAGCAGCTTGGGCAGTAACACTGAAGCTTTCTTT. It translates to CASSLGSNTEAFF.

The CDR3 here is CASSRRGGGTEAFF. The CDR3 DNA sequence: TGTGCCAGCAGCCGACGGGGGGGAGGGACTGAAGCTTTCTTT. V usage is TRBV7-8 and J usage is TRBJ1-1; a weak D match, TRBD1 (5 bases). Germline V gene lookup returns CDR1 SGHVS and CDR2 FQNEAQ. The CDR3 is made up of 14 amino acids. V was shortened by 5 bases and J by 5 bases, with 15 bases between the two germline ends.

The chain combines TRBV5-1 with TRBJ2-2; D unresolved. The CDR3 totals 13 residues. Per the germline V gene, CDR1 is SGHRS and CDR2 is YFSETQ. Trimming removed 6 bases at V and 1 base at J, with 7 bases between. The CDR3, as DNA: TGCGCCAGCAATCCTCGGAACACCGGGGAGCTGTTTTTT. Translating gives CASNPRNTGELFF. Supplemented by reference TRBV5-1 and TRBJ2-2, the full variable domain reads KAGVTQTPRYLIKTRGQQVTLSCSPISGHRSVSWYQQTPGQGLQFLFEYFSETQRNKGNFPGRFSGRQFSNSRSEMNVSTLELGDSALYLCASNPRNTGELFFGEGSRLTVL.

The V call is TRBV6-7, the J call TRBJ2-1, with 10 bases identical to TRBD2. TRBV6-7 is assigned to the ORF class and has an uncertain function. The CDR3 extends over 18 amino acids. V gave up 5 bases and J gave up 2 bases; unmatched junction bases: 12. CDR3 in amino acids: CASSRLTSGILTYNEQFF. The CDR3, as DNA: TGTGCCAGCAGTAGATTAACTAGCGGGATTCTCACCTACAATGAGCAGTTCTTC.

V and J are TRBV11-3 and TRBJ2-2; D may be TRBD2 (5 bases). CDR1 and CDR2 (germline): SGHNT, YENEEA. The CDR3 runs 14 residues. V was cut by 4 bases and J by 4 bases, with 10 bases left in between. CDR3 sequence reads: CASSSERITGELFF. CDR3 DNA sequence: TGTGCCAGCAGCTCGGAGCGGATCACCGGGGAGCTGTTTTTT.